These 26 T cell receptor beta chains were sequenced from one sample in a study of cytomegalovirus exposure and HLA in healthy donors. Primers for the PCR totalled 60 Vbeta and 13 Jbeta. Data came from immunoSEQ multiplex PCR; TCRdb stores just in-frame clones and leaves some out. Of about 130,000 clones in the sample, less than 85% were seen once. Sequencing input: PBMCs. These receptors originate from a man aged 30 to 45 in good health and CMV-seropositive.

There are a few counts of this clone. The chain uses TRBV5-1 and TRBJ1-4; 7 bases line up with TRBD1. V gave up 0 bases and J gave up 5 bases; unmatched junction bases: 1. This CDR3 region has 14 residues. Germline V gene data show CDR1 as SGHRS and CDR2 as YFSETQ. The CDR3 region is CASSLGRGNEKLFF. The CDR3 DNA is TGCGCCAGCAGCTTGGGCAGGGGGAATGAAAAACTGTTTTTT.

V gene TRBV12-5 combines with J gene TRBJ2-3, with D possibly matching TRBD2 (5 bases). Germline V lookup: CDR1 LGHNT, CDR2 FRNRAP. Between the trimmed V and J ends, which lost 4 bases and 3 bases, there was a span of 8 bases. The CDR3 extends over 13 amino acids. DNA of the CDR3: TGTGCTAGTGGTTATGAGGGAACAGATACGCAGTATTTT. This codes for CASGYEGTDTQYF.

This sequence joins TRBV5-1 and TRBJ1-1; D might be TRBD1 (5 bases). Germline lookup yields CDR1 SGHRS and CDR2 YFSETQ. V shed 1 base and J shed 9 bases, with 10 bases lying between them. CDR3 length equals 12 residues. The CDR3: CASSLPQGKAFF. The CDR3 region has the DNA TGCGCCAGCAGCTTGCCCCAGGGTAAAGCTTTCTTT.

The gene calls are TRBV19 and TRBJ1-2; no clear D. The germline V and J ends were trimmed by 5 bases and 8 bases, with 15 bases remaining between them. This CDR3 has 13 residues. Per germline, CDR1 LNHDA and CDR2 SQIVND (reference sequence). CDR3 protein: CASSGRGVIGYTF. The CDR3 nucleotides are TGTGCCAGTAGTGGGCGGGGAGTGATCGGCTACACCTTC.

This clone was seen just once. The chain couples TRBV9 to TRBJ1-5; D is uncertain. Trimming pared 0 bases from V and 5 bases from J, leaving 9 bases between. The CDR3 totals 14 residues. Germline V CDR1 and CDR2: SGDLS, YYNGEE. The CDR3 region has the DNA TGTGCCAGCAGCGTAGCAGACATCTATCAGCCCCAGCATTTT. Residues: CASSVADIYQPQHF.

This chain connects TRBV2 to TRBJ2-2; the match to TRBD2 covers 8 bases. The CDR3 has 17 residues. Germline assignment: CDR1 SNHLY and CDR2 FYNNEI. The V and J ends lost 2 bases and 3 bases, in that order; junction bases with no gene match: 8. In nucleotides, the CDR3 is TGTGCCAGCAGTGAACTGCGGGGGGCCGGAGACACCGGGGAGCTGTTTTTT. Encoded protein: CASSELRGAGDTGELFF. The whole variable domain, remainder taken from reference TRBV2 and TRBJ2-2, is EPEVTQTPSHQVTQMGQEVILRCVPISNHLYFYWYRQILGQKVEFLVSFYNNEISEKSEIFDDQFSVERPDGSNFTLKIRSTKLEDSAMYFCASSELRGAGDTGELFFGEGSRLTVL.

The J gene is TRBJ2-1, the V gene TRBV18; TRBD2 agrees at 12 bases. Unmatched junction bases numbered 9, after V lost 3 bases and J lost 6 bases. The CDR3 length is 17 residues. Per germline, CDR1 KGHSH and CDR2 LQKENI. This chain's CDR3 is CASSPNALAGGGNEQFF. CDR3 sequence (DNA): TGTGCCAGCTCACCCAACGCTCTAGCGGGGGGGGGCAATGAGCAGTTCTTC. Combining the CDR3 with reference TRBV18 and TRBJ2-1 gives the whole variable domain NAGVMQNPRHLVRRRGQEARLRCSPMKGHSHVYWYRQLPEEGLKFMVYLQKENIIDESGMPKERFSAEFPKEGPSILRIQQVVRGDSAAYFCASSPNALAGGGNEQFFGPGTRLTVL.

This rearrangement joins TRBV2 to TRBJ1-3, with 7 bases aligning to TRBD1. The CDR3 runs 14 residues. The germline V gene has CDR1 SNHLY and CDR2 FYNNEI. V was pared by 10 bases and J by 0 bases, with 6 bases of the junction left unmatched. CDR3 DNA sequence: TGTGCCACCGAGGACAGGAGCTCTGGAAACACCATATATTTT. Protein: CATEDRSSGNTIYF.

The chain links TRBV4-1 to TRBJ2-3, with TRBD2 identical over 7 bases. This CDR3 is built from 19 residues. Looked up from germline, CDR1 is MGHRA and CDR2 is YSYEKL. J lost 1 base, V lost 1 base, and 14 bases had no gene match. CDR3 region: CASSQVNPAGVAGTDTQYF. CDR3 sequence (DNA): TGCGCCAGCAGCCAAGTAAACCCGGCGGGGGTAGCGGGCACAGATACGCAGTATTTT.

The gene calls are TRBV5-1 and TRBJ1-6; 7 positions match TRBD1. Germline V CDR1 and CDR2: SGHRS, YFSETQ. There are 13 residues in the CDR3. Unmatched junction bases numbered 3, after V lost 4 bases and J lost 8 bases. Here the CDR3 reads CASSPTGDSPLHF. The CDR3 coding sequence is TGCGCCAGCAGCCCCACAGGGGATTCACCCCTCCACTTT.

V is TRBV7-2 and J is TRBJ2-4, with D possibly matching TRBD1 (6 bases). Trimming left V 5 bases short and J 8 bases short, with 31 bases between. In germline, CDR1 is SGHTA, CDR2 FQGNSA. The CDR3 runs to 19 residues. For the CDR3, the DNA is TGTGCCAGCAGCGCCATCCCAGGGGACAAGGGTTTTCTTGAGGACATTCAGTACTTC. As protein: CASSAIPGDKGFLEDIQYF.

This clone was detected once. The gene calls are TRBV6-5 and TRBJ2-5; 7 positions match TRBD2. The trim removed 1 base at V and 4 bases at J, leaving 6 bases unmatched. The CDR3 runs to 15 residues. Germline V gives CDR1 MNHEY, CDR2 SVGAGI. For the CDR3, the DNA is TGTGCCAGCAGTTACTTGGCGGGCGGGGGAGAGACCCAGTACTTC. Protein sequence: CASSYLAGGGETQYF.

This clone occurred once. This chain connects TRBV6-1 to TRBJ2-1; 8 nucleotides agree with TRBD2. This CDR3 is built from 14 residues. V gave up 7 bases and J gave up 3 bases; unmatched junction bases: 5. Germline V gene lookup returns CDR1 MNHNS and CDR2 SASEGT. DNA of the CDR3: TGTGCCAGCACCCAGGCGGGGGGCTACAATGAGCAGTTCTTC. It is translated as CASTQAGGYNEQFF.

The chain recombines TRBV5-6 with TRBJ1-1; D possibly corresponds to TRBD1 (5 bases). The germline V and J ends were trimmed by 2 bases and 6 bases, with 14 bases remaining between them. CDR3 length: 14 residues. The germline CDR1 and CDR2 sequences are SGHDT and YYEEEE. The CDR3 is CASSFDRRLAEAFF. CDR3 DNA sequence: TGTGCCAGCAGCTTTGACAGACGTCTGGCTGAAGCTTTCTTT.

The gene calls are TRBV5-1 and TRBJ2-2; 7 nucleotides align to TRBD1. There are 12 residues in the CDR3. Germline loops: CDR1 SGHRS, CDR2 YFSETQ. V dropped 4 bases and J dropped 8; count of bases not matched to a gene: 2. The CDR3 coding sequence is TGCGCCAGCAGCCCGGGACAGGGGGAGCTGTTTTTT. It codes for CASSPGQGELFF.

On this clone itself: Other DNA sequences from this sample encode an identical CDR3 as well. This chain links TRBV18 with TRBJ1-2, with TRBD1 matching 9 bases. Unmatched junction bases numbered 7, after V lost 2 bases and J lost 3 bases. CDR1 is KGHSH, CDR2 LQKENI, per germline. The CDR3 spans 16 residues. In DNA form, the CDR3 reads TGTGCCAGCTCACCAGGGGACAGGGTTACCTACTATGGCTACACCTTC. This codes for CASSPGDRVTYYGYTF.

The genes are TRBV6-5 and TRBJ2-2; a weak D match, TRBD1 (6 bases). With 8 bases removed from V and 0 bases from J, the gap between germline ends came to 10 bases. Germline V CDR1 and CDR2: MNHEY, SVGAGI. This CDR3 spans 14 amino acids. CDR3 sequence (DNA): TGTGCCAGCCTAGACAGGACGAACACCGGGGAGCTGTTTTTT. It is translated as CASLDRTNTGELFF.

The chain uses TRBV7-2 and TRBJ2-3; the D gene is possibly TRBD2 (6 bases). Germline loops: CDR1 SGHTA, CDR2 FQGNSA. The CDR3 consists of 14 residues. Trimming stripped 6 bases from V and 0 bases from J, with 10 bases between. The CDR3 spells CASSSGLSTDTQYF. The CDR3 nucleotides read TGTGCCAGCAGTTCGGGACTTAGCACAGATACGCAGTATTTT.

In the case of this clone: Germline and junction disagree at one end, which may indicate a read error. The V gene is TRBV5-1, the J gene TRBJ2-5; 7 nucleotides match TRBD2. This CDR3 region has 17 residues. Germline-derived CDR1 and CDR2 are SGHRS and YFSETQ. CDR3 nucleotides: TGCGCCAGCACCTTGGGCCGAGAGCGGGGAGCCCAAGAGACCCAGTACTTC. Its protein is CASTLGRERGAQETQYF.

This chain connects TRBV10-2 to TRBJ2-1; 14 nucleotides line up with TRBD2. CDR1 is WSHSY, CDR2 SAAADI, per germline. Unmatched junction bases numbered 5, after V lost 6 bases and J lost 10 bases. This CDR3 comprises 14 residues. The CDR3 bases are TGCGCCAGCAGGGGACTAGCGGGGGCAGGGGAGCAGTTCTTC. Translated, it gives CASRGLAGAGEQFF.

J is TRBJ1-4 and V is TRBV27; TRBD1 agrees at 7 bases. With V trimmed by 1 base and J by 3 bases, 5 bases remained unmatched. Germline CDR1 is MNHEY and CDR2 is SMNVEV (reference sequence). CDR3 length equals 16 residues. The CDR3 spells CASSLYNRGSNEKLFF. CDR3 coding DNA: TGTGCCAGCAGTTTATACAACAGGGGATCTAATGAAAAACTGTTTTTT. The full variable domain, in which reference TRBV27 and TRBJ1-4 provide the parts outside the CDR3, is EAQVTQNPRYLITVTGKKLTVTCSQNMNHEYMSWYRQDPGLGLRQIYYSMNVEVTDKGDVPEGYKVSRKEKRNFPLILESPSPNQTSLYFCASSLYNRGSNEKLFFGSGTQLSVL.

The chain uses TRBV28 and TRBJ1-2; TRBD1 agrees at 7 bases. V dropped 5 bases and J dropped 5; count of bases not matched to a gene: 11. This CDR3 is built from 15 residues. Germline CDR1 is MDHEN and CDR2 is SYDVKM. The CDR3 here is CASSPPDRKVYGYTF. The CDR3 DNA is TGTGCCAGCAGTCCCCCGGACAGGAAAGTGTATGGCTACACCTTC.

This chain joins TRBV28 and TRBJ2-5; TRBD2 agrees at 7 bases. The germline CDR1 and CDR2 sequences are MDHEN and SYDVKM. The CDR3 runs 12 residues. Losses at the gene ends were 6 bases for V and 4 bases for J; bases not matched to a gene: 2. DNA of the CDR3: TGTGCCAGCAGGTCTAGCGGAGAGACCCAGTACTTC. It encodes CASRSSGETQYF.

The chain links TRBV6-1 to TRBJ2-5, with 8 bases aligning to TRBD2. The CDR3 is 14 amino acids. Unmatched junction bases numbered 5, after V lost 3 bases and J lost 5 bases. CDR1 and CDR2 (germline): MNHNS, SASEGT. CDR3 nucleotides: TGTGCCAGCAGTGACGGAACTAGCGGCGAGACCCAGTACTTC. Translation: CASSDGTSGETQYF.

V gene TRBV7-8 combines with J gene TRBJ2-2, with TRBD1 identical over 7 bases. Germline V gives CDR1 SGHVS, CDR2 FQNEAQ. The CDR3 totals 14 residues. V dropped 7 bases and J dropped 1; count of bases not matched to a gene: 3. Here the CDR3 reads CASTGQVNTGELFF. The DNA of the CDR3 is TGTGCCAGCACAGGACAGGTGAACACCGGGGAGCTGTTTTTT.

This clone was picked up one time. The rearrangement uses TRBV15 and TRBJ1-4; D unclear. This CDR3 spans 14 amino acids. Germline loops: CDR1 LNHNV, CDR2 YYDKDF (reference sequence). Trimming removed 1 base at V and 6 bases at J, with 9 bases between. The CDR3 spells CATSRGQRDEKLFF. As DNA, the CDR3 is TGTGCCACCAGCAGAGGGCAGAGGGATGAAAAACTGTTTTTT.